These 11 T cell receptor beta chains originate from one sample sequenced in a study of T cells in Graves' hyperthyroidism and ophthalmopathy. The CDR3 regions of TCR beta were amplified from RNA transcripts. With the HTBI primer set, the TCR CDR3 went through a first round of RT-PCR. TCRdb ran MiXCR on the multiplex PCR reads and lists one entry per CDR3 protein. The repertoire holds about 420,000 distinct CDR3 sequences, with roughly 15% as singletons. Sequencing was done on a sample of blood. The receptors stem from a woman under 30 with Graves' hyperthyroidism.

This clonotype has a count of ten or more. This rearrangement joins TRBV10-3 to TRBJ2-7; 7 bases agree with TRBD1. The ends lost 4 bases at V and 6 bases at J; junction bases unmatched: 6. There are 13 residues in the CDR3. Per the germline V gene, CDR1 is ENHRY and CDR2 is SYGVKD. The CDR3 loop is CAISGTQGFEQYF. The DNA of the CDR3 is TGTGCCATCAGTGGGACACAGGGGTTCGAGCAGTACTTC.

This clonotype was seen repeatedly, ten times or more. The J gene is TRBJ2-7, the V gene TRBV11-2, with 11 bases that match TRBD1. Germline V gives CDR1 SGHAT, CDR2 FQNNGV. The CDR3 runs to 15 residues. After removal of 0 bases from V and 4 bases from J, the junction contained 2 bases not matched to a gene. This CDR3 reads CASSLEGDRGYEQYF. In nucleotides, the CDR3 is TGTGCCAGCAGCTTAGAAGGGGACAGGGGGTACGAGCAGTACTTC.

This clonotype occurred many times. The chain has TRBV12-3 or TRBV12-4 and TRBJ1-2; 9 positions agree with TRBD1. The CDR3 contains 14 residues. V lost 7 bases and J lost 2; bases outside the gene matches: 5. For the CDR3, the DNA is TGTGCCAGCACCCTACAGGGGGCCAACTATGGCTACACCTTC. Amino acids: CASTLQGANYGYTF.

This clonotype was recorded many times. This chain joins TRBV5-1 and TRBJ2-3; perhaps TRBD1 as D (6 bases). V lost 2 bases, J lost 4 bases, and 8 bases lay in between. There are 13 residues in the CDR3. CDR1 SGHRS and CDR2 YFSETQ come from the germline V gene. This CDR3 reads CASSLRGSDTQYF. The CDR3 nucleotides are TGCGCCAGCAGCTTAAGGGGGTCAGATACGCAGTATTTT.

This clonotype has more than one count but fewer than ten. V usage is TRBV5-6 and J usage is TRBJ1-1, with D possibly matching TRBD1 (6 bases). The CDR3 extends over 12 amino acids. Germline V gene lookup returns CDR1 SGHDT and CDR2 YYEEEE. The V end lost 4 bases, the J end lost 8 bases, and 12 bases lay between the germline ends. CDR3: CASSGGTTEAFF. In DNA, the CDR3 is TGTGCCAGCAGCGGCGGGACAACCGAAGCTTTCTTT.

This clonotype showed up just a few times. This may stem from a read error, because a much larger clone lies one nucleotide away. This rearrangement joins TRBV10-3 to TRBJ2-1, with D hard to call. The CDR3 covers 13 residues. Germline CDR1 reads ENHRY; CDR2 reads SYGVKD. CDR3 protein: CAIMSGLYNEQSF. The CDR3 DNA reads TGTGCCATCATGAGTGGGCTTTACAATGAGCAGTCCTTC.

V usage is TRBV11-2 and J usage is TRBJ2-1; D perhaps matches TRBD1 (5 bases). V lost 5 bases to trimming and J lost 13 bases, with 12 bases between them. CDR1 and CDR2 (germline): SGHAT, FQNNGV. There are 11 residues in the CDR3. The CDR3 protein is CASSTRVHQFF. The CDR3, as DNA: TGTGCCAGCAGCACCAGGGTACACCAGTTCTTC.

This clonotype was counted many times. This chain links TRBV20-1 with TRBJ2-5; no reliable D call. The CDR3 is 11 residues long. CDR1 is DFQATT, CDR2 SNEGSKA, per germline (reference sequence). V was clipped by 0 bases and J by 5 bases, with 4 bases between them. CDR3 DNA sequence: TGCAGTGCTAGAGACAGGGAGACCCAGTACTTC. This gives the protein CSARDRETQYF.

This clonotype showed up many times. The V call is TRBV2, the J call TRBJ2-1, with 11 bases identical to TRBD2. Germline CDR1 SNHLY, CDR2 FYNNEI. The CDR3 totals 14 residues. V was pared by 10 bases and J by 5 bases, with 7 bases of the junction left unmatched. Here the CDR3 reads CATRAGLADNEQFF. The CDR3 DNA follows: TGTGCCACCAGGGCGGGACTAGCGGACAATGAGCAGTTCTTC.

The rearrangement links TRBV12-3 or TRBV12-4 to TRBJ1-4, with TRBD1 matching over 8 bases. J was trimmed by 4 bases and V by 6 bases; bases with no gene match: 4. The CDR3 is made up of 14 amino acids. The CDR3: CASSPTGVNEKLFF. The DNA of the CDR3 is TGTGCCAGCAGCCCGACAGGGGTTAATGAAAAACTGTTTTTT.

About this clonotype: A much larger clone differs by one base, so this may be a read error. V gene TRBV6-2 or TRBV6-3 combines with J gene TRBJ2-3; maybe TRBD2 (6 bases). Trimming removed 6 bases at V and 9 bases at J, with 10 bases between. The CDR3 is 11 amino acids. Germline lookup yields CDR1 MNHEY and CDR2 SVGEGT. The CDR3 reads CASRQEGTQYF. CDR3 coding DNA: TGTGCCAGCAGACAGGAGGGCACGCAGTATTTT.